The source of this TCR beta chain is a study of T cell responses to AZD1222 COVID-19 vaccine. The CDR3 runs to 16 residues. Germline CDR1 is MNHEY and CDR2 is SMNVEV (reference sequence). The trim removed 7 bases at V and 4 bases at J, leaving 15 bases unmatched. To note about this clone: Antigen unknown.

Study-wide points: Two doses of AZD1222 preceded a rise in Spike-specific TCR breadth and depth. Donor demographics were predominantly white British with a female majority; clonal diversity may be underestimated.

This table comes from immunoSEQ multiplex PCR, and its TCRdb copy is limited to in-frame clones, with some not included. There are 200,000 to 250,000 clones in the sample; around 94% occur only once, and around 1.5% lies in the top ten. The TCR was taken from an adult who received the MenACWY meningococcal vaccine as a control. The sample here was peripheral blood, taken 28 days after the second dose of the MenACWY control vaccine. The rearrangement uses TRBV27 and TRBJ2-7, with 8 bases that match TRBD1. CDR3 residues: CASIPTAGGKEYEQYF. The CDR3 DNA reads TGTGCCAGCATACCGACCGCAGGGGGCAAAGAGTACGAGCAGTACTTC.